Below, one TCR beta chain is given with its context. Its specificity is unknown. Via MiXCR, TCRdb re-called the reads, giving one row per CDR3 protein. The sample lists 100,000 to 150,000 distinct CDR3 sequences; approximately 24% were seen once. The V end lost 3 bases, the J end lost 5 bases, and 14 bases lay between the germline ends. The CDR3 totals 14 residues. The germline V gene encodes CDR1 MNHEY and CDR2 SVGAGI. This specimen comes from a study of T cell repertoires in cytomegalovirus infection. As for the study in general: CMV infection together with matching HLA type was indicated by public TCR beta signatures.

Study results and limitations: HLA-C-restricted CMV-specific TCR beta clonotypes prevailed in the ex vivo response. Carriers of CMV and the relevant HLA type were discriminated by public TCR beta frequency.

The chain recombines TRBV6-5 with TRBJ2-7, with D perhaps TRBD2 (5 bases). The sample consisted of PBMCs, sequenced either directly or after in vitro stimulation (not recorded which). The TCR sequence derives from a human donor in good health (CMV status not recorded). Some clones in this sample may be carry-over from other donors' samples. The CDR3, as DNA: TGTGCCAGCAGTTATCTCCGCGGGTCCCACGAGCAGTACTTC. Amino acids: CASSYLRGSHEQYF.